What follows are 15 T cell receptor beta chains derived from one specimen sequenced in a study of OX40 agonist ivuxolimab in advanced cancers. Assay used: immunoSEQ multiplex PCR; TCRdb lists only in-frame clones, some missing. The profile shows 50,000 to 65,000 clones, 86% of them singletons. The sequencing used CD4+ or CD8+ T cells sorted from blood, collected in a trial of the OX40 agonist ivuxolimab. Every receptor here comes from an adult with an advanced solid tumor such as melanoma, head and neck, liver or kidney cancer.

The chain has TRBV28 and TRBJ1-3; D gene unclear. The germline V gene has CDR1 MDHEN and CDR2 SYDVKM. The CDR3 is 15 amino acids. The V gene lost 1 base and the J gene lost 4 bases, with 11 bases spanning the gap. The CDR3 reads CASSLYGRSGNTIYF. Here the CDR3 DNA reads TGTGCCAGCAGTTTATATGGCCGGTCGGGAAACACCATATATTTT.

This clone was detected only once. This chain uses TRBV27 with TRBJ2-7; TRBD1 is a possible D gene (5 bases). Trimming cost V 7 bases and J 2 bases, with 18 bases left between them. In germline, CDR1 is MNHEY, CDR2 SMNVEV (reference sequence). This CDR3 comprises 15 residues. Here the CDR3 DNA reads TGTGCCAGCAAAAAATCCCGACAGATGGCCTACGAGCAGTACTTC. Amino acid sequence: CASKKSRQMAYEQYF.

This chain connects TRBV7-2 to TRBJ2-1; no reliable D call. V was trimmed by 5 bases and J by 6 bases, leaving 8 bases between them. The CDR3 is 12 amino acids. Germline V CDR1 and CDR2: SGHTA, FQGNSA. CDR3 loop: CASSRSGNEQFF. Written as DNA, the CDR3 is TGTGCCAGCAGCCGATCCGGCAATGAGCAGTTCTTC. Combining the CDR3 with reference TRBV7-2 and TRBJ2-1 gives the whole variable domain GAGVSQSPSNKVTEKGKDVELRCDPISGHTALYWYRQSLGQGLEFLIYFQGNSAPDKSGLPSDRFSAERTGGSVSTLTIQRTQQEDSAVYLCASSRSGNEQFFGPGTRLTVL.

This chain uses TRBV15 with TRBJ1-2; perhaps TRBD1 as D (6 bases). Trimming cost V 1 base and J 5 bases, with 20 bases left between them. The CDR3 consists of 17 residues. Germline CDR1 and CDR2: LNHNV and YYDKDF (reference sequence). CDR3 DNA: TGTGCCACCAGCAGAGGGATTATGGGGGGCGCGAGGTATGGCTACACCTTC. Translation gives CATSRGIMGGARYGYTF.

This clone was observed once. The chain combines TRBV28 with TRBJ2-3; 7 bases are shared with TRBD2. This CDR3 has 15 residues. Germline CDR1 is MDHEN and CDR2 is SYDVKM. V lost 6 bases, J lost 6 bases, and 12 bases stayed unmatched. The CDR3 nucleotides are TGTGCCAGCAGCCTTCAAGCGGGATTGGGGGATACGCAGTATTTT. Its protein product is CASSLQAGLGDTQYF.

This chain joins TRBV5-1 and TRBJ2-1; D might be TRBD2 (5 bases). This CDR3 is built from 15 residues. Deletions cut 1 base from V and 8 bases from J, with 16 bases between. The V gene's germline CDR1 is SGHRS and CDR2 YFSETQ. CDR3 in amino acids: CASSLLAGHGDEQFF. DNA of the CDR3: TGCGCCAGCAGCTTGTTGGCGGGCCATGGGGATGAGCAGTTCTTC.

This clone was seen a single time. The genes are TRBV28 and TRBJ1-1; TRBD1 aligns across 7 bases. This CDR3 has 14 residues. The V and J ends lost 3 bases and 4 bases, in that order; junction bases with no gene match: 5. CDR1 is MDHEN and CDR2 is SYDVKM in the germline V gene. Written as DNA, the CDR3 is TGTGCCAGCAGTTTCATCAGGGGGGCCACTGAAGCTTTCTTT. Translation gives CASSFIRGATEAFF.

The genes are TRBV6-6 and TRBJ1-1; D uncertain. The V end lost 5 bases, the J end lost 3 bases, and 19 bases lay between the germline ends. Germline values: CDR1 MNHNY, CDR2 SVGAGI (reference sequence). This CDR3 is 16 amino acids long. This chain's CDR3 is CASSAQPPRFYTEAFF. The CDR3 DNA follows: TGTGCCAGCAGTGCCCAGCCTCCGCGTTTTTACACTGAAGCTTTCTTT.

The rearrangement joins TRBV5-4 to TRBJ2-3; 8 bases are a match to TRBD2. This CDR3 spans 15 amino acids. CDR1 SGHNT and CDR2 YYREEE come from the germline V gene (reference sequence). Trimming removed 2 bases from V and 5 bases from J; junction bases left unmatched: 7. CDR3 residues: CASSLTSGGGDTQYF. CDR3 nucleotide sequence: TGTGCCAGCAGCTTAACTAGCGGCGGTGGAGATACGCAGTATTTT.

V is TRBV5-1 and J is TRBJ2-7; D remains unclear. This CDR3 has 15 residues. Germline assignment: CDR1 SGHRS and CDR2 YFSETQ. Trimming cost V 2 bases and J 2 bases, with 14 bases left between them. The CDR3 reads CASSFRPVNTYEQYF. The CDR3 region has the DNA TGCGCCAGCAGCTTTCGCCCGGTGAACACCTACGAGCAGTACTTC.

The V gene is TRBV10-3, the J gene TRBJ2-7, with a possible D match to TRBD2 (6 bases). With 5 bases removed from V and 4 bases from J, the gap between germline ends came to 12 bases. Germline lookup yields CDR1 ENHRY and CDR2 SYGVKD. The CDR3 loop spans 13 amino acids. Here the CDR3 DNA reads TGTGCCATCAGTTTGGGGCGGGAATACGAGCAGTACTTC. Amino acid sequence: CAISLGREYEQYF.

The chain is built from TRBV5-4 and TRBJ2-7, with D perhaps given as TRBD1 or TRBD2 (5 bases each). Between the trimmed V and J ends, which lost 3 bases and 3 bases, there was a span of 10 bases. The germline V gene encodes CDR1 SGHNT and CDR2 YYREEE (reference sequence). The CDR3 has 13 amino acids. The CDR3 loop reads CASSWDANYEQYF. CDR3 nucleotide sequence: TGTGCCAGCAGCTGGGACGCAAACTACGAGCAGTACTTC. Filled out from reference TRBV5-4 and TRBJ2-7, the complete variable domain reads ETGVTQSPTHLIKTRGQQVTLRCSSQSGHNTVSWYQQALGQGPQFIFQYYREEENGRGNFPPRFSGLQFPNYSSELNVNALELDDSALYLCASSWDANYEQYFGPGTRLTVT.

The V gene is TRBV28, the J gene TRBJ2-7; D gene uncertain. Between the trimmed V and J ends, which lost 8 bases and 3 bases, there was a span of 14 bases. Germline V gives CDR1 MDHEN, CDR2 SYDVKM. The CDR3 is 13 residues long. The CDR3 sequence is CASLSSRYYEQYF. The DNA of the CDR3 is TGTGCCAGCTTAAGCAGCAGGTACTACGAGCAGTACTTC.

The chain has TRBV23-1 and TRBJ2-5; D not certain. TRBV23-1 is noted as an ORF with a role that remains uncertain. This CDR3 region has 15 residues. V was shortened by 0 bases and J by 5 bases, with 13 bases between the two germline ends. CDR3 amino acids: CASSQSKPTRETQYF. In nucleotides, the CDR3 is TGCGCCAGCAGTCAATCGAAACCAACGAGGGAGACCCAGTACTTC.

The chain is built from TRBV11-2 and TRBJ2-3, with no clear D. Between the trimmed V and J ends, which lost 5 bases and 4 bases, there was a span of 10 bases. Germline CDR1 SGHAT, CDR2 FQNNGV. The CDR3 covers 13 residues. Written as DNA, the CDR3 is TGTGCCAGCAGCCCCTCCCCGGCAGATACGCAGTATTTT. Translation: CASSPSPADTQYF.